This TCR beta chain is drawn from a study of shared clonotypes between healthy human individuals. Notes on the study in general: Four donors held 5% to 5.5% of naive CD4 clonotypes in common.

TCRdb's table, derived via immunoSEQ multiplex PCR, lists solely in-frame clones and lacks some. The sample holds roughly 760,000 clones, over 65% seen once. V was shortened by 5 bases and J by 1 base, with 11 bases between the two germline ends. CDR3 length: 14 amino acids. Germline assignment: CDR1 MNHNS and CDR2 SASEGT. Notes on this clone: Its antigen is unknown.

The source is a woman in her twenties or thirties in good health. The chain carries TRBV6-1 and TRBJ1-1; a possible D gene is TRBD1 (5 bases). Sequences were obtained from memory CD4+ T cells sorted from blood. Sample subset: CD45RA-negative fraction. This CDR3 reads CASSSAQGNTEAFF. Written as DNA, the CDR3 is TGTGCCAGCAGTTCAGCTCAGGGGAACACTGAAGCTTTCTTT.